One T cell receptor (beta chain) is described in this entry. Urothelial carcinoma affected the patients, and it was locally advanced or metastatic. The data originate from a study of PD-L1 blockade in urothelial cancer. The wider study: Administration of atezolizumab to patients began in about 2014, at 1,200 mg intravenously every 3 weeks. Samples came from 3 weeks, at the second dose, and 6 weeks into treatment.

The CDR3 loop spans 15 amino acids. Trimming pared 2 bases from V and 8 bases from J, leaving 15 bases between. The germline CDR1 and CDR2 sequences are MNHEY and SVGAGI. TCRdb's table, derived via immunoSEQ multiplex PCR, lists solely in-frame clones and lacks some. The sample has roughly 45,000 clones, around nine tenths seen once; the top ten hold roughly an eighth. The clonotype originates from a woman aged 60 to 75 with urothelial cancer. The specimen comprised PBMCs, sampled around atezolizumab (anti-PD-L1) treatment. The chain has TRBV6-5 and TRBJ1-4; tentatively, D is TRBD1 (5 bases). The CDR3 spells CASSYESGGGEKLFF. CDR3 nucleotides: TGTGCCAGCAGTTACGAGTCCGGGGGAGGGGAAAAACTGTTTTTT.